These 24 T cell receptor beta chains came from one sample sequenced in a study of PD-L1 blockade in urothelial cancer. Sequencing was performed with immunoSEQ multiplex PCR; in TCRdb, only in-frame clones are kept and a portion is missing. Of 40,000 to 55,000 clones in the sample, over 75% were seen once. The starting material was PBMCs, obtained around atezolizumab (anti-PD-L1) treatment. Receptors originate from a man aged 40-50 years with urothelial cancer.

The rearrangement uses TRBV28 and TRBJ1-5; weak D call: TRBD1 (6 bases). This CDR3 has 16 amino acids. Germline values: CDR1 MDHEN, CDR2 SYDVKM. Between the trimmed V and J ends, which lost 5 bases and 4 bases, there was a span of 18 bases. The CDR3 coding sequence is TGTGCCAGCAGTCCCCCAGGACAGACATTTAATCAGCCCCAGCATTTT. Its protein is CASSPPGQTFNQPQHF.

The chain is built from TRBV27 and TRBJ1-5, with 8 bases that match TRBD1. V lost 7 bases to trimming and J lost 0 bases; unmatched junction nucleotides: 11. The CDR3 runs 17 residues. Per the germline V gene, CDR1 is MNHEY and CDR2 is SMNVEV (reference sequence). CDR3 amino acids: CASIRGPRFNSNQPQHF. CDR3 coding DNA: TGTGCCAGCATCAGGGGGCCACGGTTTAATAGCAATCAGCCCCAGCATTTT.

This chain joins TRBV2 and TRBJ2-5, with D possibly TRBD2 on 6 matching bases. The CDR3 has 14 amino acids. The germline V gene encodes CDR1 SNHLY and CDR2 FYNNEI. Between the trimmed V and J ends, which lost 6 bases and 10 bases, there was a span of 21 bases. The chain's CDR3 is CASRAGLTLAVQYF. Written as DNA, the CDR3 is TGTGCCAGCAGGGCGGGGCTTACCCTGGCGGTCCAGTACTTC.

V is TRBV19 and J is TRBJ2-3, with D possibly being TRBD2 (6 bases). The germline V gene encodes CDR1 LNHDA and CDR2 SQIVND (reference sequence). Trimming took 7 bases from V and 4 from J, leaving 9 bases between them. This CDR3 is built from 12 residues. DNA of the CDR3: TGTGCCAGTACGGAGGGTGCAGATACGCAGTATTTT. It codes for CASTEGADTQYF. The complete variable domain, with remaining parts taken from reference TRBV19 and TRBJ2-3, reads DGGITQSPKYLFRKEGQNVTLSCEQNLNHDAMYWYRQDPGQGLRLIYYSQIVNDFQKGDIAEGYSVSREKKESFPLTVTSAQKNPTAFYLCASTEGADTQYFGPGTRLTVL.

J is TRBJ1-1 and V is TRBV11-3; D remains ambiguous. V lost 0 bases and J lost 4, with 6 bases in between. The CDR3 is 13 amino acids. In germline, CDR1 is SGHNT, CDR2 YENEEA. CDR3 in DNA: TGTGCCAGCAGCTTAGAGACTGGCACTGAAGCTTTCTTT. It specifies CASSLETGTEAFF.

This sequence joins TRBV7-9 and TRBJ2-2, with 7 bases lining up with TRBD2. J lost 7 bases, V lost 5 bases, and 10 bases had no gene match. There are 15 residues in the CDR3. Germline CDR1 SEHNR, CDR2 FQNEAQ (reference sequence). The CDR3: CASSAPGTMVGELFF. CDR3 DNA: TGTGCCAGCAGCGCCCCCGGGACTATGGTCGGGGAGCTGTTTTTT.

The chain couples TRBV4-1 to TRBJ1-2; D remains ambiguous. The CDR3 has 15 residues. V gave up 3 bases and J gave up 8 bases, with 19 bases separating them. Germline V gene lookup returns CDR1 MGHRA and CDR2 YSYEKL. The CDR3 region is CASSQWEMGLDGYTF. In DNA, the CDR3 is TGCGCCAGCAGCCAGTGGGAGATGGGGTTGGACGGCTACACCTTC.

The rearrangement links TRBV7-2 to TRBJ2-7, with D possibly being TRBD2 (5 bases). The CDR3 contains 12 residues. Between the trimmed V and J ends, which lost 5 bases and 7 bases, there was a span of 12 bases. Looked up from germline, CDR1 is SGHTA and CDR2 is FQGNSA. Here the CDR3 reads CASSRGPAEQYF. DNA for the CDR3: TGTGCCAGCAGCCGAGGGCCGGCAGAGCAGTACTTC.

J is TRBJ2-7 and V is TRBV18; 7 bases are a match to TRBD1. CDR1 is KGHSH and CDR2 is LQKENI in the germline V gene. Trimming removed 2 bases from V and 1 base from J; junction bases left unmatched: 5. This CDR3 comprises 15 residues. CDR3 bases: TGTGCCAGCTCACCAAGGGGGCGACAGTCCTACGAGCAGTACTTC. Amino acids: CASSPRGRQSYEQYF.

This sequence joins TRBV5-1 and TRBJ1-1, with TRBD1 matching over 8 bases. Germline trimming cut 4 bases from V and 10 bases from J; bases unmatched to any gene: 12. The CDR3 sequence is 14 residues long. CDR1 is SGHRS, CDR2 YFSETQ, per germline. CDR3 amino acids: CASSAWGQAVRAFF. In nucleotides, the CDR3 is TGCGCCAGCAGCGCCTGGGGACAGGCGGTCCGAGCTTTCTTT.

The chain joins TRBV6-6 to TRBJ2-7; 9 positions match TRBD1. Trimming at V came to 6 bases and at J to 2 bases, leaving 5 bases not matched to a gene. CDR3 length: 14 amino acids. Germline loops: CDR1 MNHNY, CDR2 SVGAGI (reference sequence). CDR3 DNA sequence: TGTGCCAGCAGGACCGGGACAGGGACCTACGAGCAGTACTTC. Translation: CASRTGTGTYEQYF.

The chain combines TRBV6-5 with TRBJ1-1, with D tentatively TRBD1 (5 bases). Germline V gene data show CDR1 as MNHEY and CDR2 as SVGAGI. V was pared by 5 bases and J by 8 bases, with 15 bases between. The CDR3 consists of 13 residues. The CDR3 nucleotides are TGTGCCAGCAGTCGAAAAGTTGACAGAGAAGCTTTCTTT. Its protein product is CASSRKVDREAFF.

V and J are TRBV18 and TRBJ2-6, with TRBD2 matching 8 bases. The junction had 9 bases not matched to a gene; V was cut back by 1 base and J by 1 base. Germline-derived CDR1 and CDR2 are KGHSH and LQKENI. The CDR3 consists of 19 residues. DNA for the CDR3: TGTGCCAGCTCACCACTTAGAACTAGCGGAGAGTCTGGGGCCAACGTCCTGACTTTC. As protein: CASSPLRTSGESGANVLTF. The full variable domain, rest sourced from reference TRBV18 and TRBJ2-6, is NAGVMQNPRHLVRRRGQEARLRCSPMKGHSHVYWYRQLPEEGLKFMVYLQKENIIDESGMPKERFSAEFPKEGPSILRIQQVVRGDSAAYFCASSPLRTSGESGANVLTFGAGSRLTVL.

This clone was seen once. The chain is built from TRBV28 and TRBJ1-4; TRBD1 aligns across 8 bases. Per the germline V gene, CDR1 is MDHEN and CDR2 is SYDVKM. The CDR3 spans 13 residues. With 3 bases clipped from V and 8 bases from J, the junction kept 2 bases outside the gene matches. Here the CDR3 DNA reads TGTGCCAGCAGTTTGGACAGGGTCGAAAAACTGTTTTTT. As protein: CASSLDRVEKLFF.

CDR3 protein: CATSPREMVSVSNQPQHF. Written as DNA, the CDR3 is TGTGCCACCAGCCCTCGGGAGATGGTCTCCGTTAGCAATCAGCCCCAGCATTTT. The genes are TRBV15 and TRBJ1-5; D unresolved. This CDR3 is built from 18 residues. Germline V lookup: CDR1 LNHNV, CDR2 YYDKDF (reference sequence). V was trimmed by 5 bases and J by 0 bases, leaving 20 bases between them. The whole variable domain, remainder taken from reference TRBV15 and TRBJ1-5, is DAMVIQNPRYQVTQFGKPVTLSCSQTLNHNVMYWYQQKSSQAPKLLFHYYDKDFNNEADTPDNFQSRRPNTSFCFLDIRSPGLGDTAMYLCATSPREMVSVSNQPQHFGDGTRLSIL.

The chain combines TRBV7-6 with TRBJ2-3, with D maybe TRBD1 (5 bases). The germline V gene encodes CDR1 SGHVS and CDR2 FNYEAQ. The CDR3 is 18 amino acids. V was pared by 3 bases and J by 0 bases, with 19 bases between. In nucleotides, the CDR3 is TGTGCCAGCAGCTTTCGGCTACAGGTTGGGGCTAGCACAGATACGCAGTATTTT. Its protein is CASSFRLQVGASTDTQYF. Full variable domain (missing parts from reference TRBV7-6 and TRBJ2-3): GAGVSQSPRYKVTKRGQDVALRCDPISGHVSLYWYRQALGQGPEFLTYFNYEAQQDKSGLPNDRFSAERPEGSISTLTIQRTEQRDSAMYRCASSFRLQVGASTDTQYFGPGTRLTVL.

The rearrangement joins TRBV28 to TRBJ1-5; D not certain. V shed 4 bases and J shed 7 bases, with 23 bases lying between them. This CDR3 is 17 amino acids long. CDR1 and CDR2 (germline): MDHEN, SYDVKM. The DNA for the CDR3 is TGTGCCAGCAGTTATGCCTCCACACCAACTGGCGGCCAGCCCCAGCATTTT. Its protein is CASSYASTPTGGQPQHF.

CDR3 coding DNA: TGCGCCAGCAGCTTGGGTGACAGGAACACTGAAGCTTTCTTT. This translates into CASSLGDRNTEAFF. This chain links TRBV5-1 with TRBJ1-1; D might be TRBD1 (5 bases). Trimming pared 0 bases from V and 1 base from J, leaving 7 bases between. This CDR3 is 14 amino acids long. CDR1 and CDR2 (germline): SGHRS, YFSETQ. The full variable domain, completed using reference TRBV5-1 and TRBJ1-1, is KAGVTQTPRYLIKTRGQQVTLSCSPISGHRSVSWYQQTPGQGLQFLFEYFSETQRNKGNFPGRFSGRQFSNSRSEMNVSTLELGDSALYLCASSLGDRNTEAFFGQGTRLTVV.

The V gene is TRBV19, the J gene TRBJ2-6; possibly TRBD2 for D (5 bases). V shed 4 bases and J shed 0 bases, with 10 bases lying between them. Germline values: CDR1 LNHDA, CDR2 SQIVND (reference sequence). The CDR3 spans 16 residues. The CDR3 coding sequence is TGTGCCAGTAGTACAGGACTGCGCTCTGGGGCCAACGTCCTGACTTTC. It specifies CASSTGLRSGANVLTF.

V and J are TRBV5-1 and TRBJ2-1, with 7 positions matching TRBD1. CDR1 and CDR2 from the germline V gene are SGHRS and YFSETQ. The CDR3 spans 15 residues. V shed 4 bases and J 6 bases; nucleotides not matched to a gene: 10. The CDR3 reads CASSPGTVSLNEQFF. In DNA form, the CDR3 reads TGCGCCAGCAGCCCCGGGACAGTCTCTCTCAATGAGCAGTTCTTC. Complete variable domain (other parts from reference TRBV5-1 and TRBJ2-1): KAGVTQTPRYLIKTRGQQVTLSCSPISGHRSVSWYQQTPGQGLQFLFEYFSETQRNKGNFPGRFSGRQFSNSRSEMNVSTLELGDSALYLCASSPGTVSLNEQFFGPGTRLTVL.

The V call is TRBV19, the J call TRBJ2-1, with TRBD1 as a possible D gene (6 bases). The V end was cut by 4 bases, the J end by 10 bases, with 8 bases between. The germline gives CDR1 LNHDA, CDR2 SQIVND (reference sequence). The CDR3 sequence is 11 residues long. In DNA, the CDR3 is TGTGCCAGTAGTAACGACAGGGAGCAGTTCTTC. Its translation is CASSNDREQFF.

This chain links TRBV9 with TRBJ2-7; 12 bases fit TRBD2. Germline values: CDR1 SGDLS, CDR2 YYNGEE. The CDR3 contains 15 residues. Trimming removed 3 bases from V and 5 bases from J; junction bases left unmatched: 6. The CDR3 nucleotides are TGTGCCAGCAGCGCTCGGACTAGCGGGATTAACGAGCAGTACTTC. The encoded protein is CASSARTSGINEQYF.

This chain joins TRBV5-8 and TRBJ2-3, with TRBD2 matching 11 bases. V shed 4 bases and J 3 bases; nucleotides not matched to a gene: 4. This CDR3 comprises 15 residues. Germline loops: CDR1 SGHTS, CDR2 YDEGEE. The CDR3 DNA follows: TGTGCCAGCAGCCAGGGACTAGCGGTGACAGATACGCAGTATTTT. This encodes CASSQGLAVTDTQYF.

This clone is a singleton in its sample. This sequence joins TRBV19 and TRBJ1-5, with no clear D. CDR1 and CDR2 (germline): LNHDA, SQIVND (reference sequence). This CDR3 has 12 amino acids. V dropped 7 bases and J dropped 4 bases, with 8 bases sitting between them. CDR3 amino acids: CASNIGNQPQHF. The CDR3 DNA reads as TGTGCCAGTAATATCGGGAATCAGCCCCAGCATTTT.